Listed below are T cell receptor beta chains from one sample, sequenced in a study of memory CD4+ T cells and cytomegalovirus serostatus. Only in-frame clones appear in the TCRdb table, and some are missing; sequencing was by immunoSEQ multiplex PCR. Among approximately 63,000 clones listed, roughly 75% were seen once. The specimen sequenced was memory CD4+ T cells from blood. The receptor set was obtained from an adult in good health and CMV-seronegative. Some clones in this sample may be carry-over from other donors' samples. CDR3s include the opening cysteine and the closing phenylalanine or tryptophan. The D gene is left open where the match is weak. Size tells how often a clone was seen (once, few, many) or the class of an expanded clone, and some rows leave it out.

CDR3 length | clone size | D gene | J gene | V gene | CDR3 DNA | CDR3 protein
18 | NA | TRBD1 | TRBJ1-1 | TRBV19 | TGTGCCAGTAGTATGGGGGACAGGGGCGGGTTCGGGAACACTGAAGCTTTCTTT | CASSMGDRGGFGNTEAFF
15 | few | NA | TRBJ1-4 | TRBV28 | TGTGCCACCCAGGCCGCCACCAGGTCTAATGAAAAACTGTTTTTT | CATQAATRSNEKLFF
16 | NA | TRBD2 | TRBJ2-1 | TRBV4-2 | TGTGCCAGCAGCCAAGATACTAGCGGATCCTACAATGAGCAGTTCTTC | CASSQDTSGSYNEQFF
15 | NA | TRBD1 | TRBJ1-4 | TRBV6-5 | TGTGCCAGCAGCCACCGGGACAGGGGTGGCGAAAAACTGTTTTTT | CASSHRDRGGEKLFF
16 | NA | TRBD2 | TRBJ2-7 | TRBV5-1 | TGCGCCAGCAGGACATTAAGCGGGGGGTACTCCTACGAGCAGTACTTC | CASRTLSGGYSYEQYF
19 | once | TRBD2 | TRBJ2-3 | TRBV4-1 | TGCGCCAGCAGCCAAGATCGGGGGGCTAGCGGGAGTAGGACAGATACGCAGTATTTT | CASSQDRGASGSRTDTQYF
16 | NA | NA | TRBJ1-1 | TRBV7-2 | TGTGCCAGCAGCTTAGGAGGGTATCAGGGTCTTACTGAAGCTTTCTTT | CASSLGGYQGLTEAFF
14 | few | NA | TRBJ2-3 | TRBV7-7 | TGTGCTAGCAGCCCCAGTGGGGGCACAGATACGCAGTATTTT | CASSPSGGTDTQYF
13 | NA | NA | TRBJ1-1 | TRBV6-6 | TGTGCCAGCAATACAGGGAGAAACACTGAAGCTTTCTTT | CASNTGRNTEAFF
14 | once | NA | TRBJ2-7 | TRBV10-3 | TGTGCCACCCTCGGGAACCAAGGTTCCTACGAGCAGTACTTC | CATLGNQGSYEQYF
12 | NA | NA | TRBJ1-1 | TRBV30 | TGTGCCCGGAGAGGCAGGAACACTGAAGCTTTCTTT | CARRGRNTEAFF
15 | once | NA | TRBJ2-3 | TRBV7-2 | TGTGCCAGCAGCTTAGCAGCGGTAGATGGGCATACGCAGTATTTT | CASSLAAVDGHTQYF
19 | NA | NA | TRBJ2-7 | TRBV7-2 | TGTGCCAGCAGCTTAGCCGCTTCGAGTTACCGGACAGCGTCTTACGAGCAGTACTTC | CASSLAASSYRTASYEQYF
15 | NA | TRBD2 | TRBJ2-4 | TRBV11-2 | TGTGCCAGCAGCTTAATGCGGGGGGCCAAAAACATTCAGTACTTC | CASSLMRGAKNIQYF
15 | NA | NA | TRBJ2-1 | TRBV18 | TGTGCCAGCTCACCCGGGATTAGAGCCGACAATGAGCAGTTCTTC | CASSPGIRADNEQFF
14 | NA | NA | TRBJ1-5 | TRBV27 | TGTGCCAGCAGTTTACGTGAGGCCGCGGTTCCCCAGCATTTT | CASSLREAAVPQHF